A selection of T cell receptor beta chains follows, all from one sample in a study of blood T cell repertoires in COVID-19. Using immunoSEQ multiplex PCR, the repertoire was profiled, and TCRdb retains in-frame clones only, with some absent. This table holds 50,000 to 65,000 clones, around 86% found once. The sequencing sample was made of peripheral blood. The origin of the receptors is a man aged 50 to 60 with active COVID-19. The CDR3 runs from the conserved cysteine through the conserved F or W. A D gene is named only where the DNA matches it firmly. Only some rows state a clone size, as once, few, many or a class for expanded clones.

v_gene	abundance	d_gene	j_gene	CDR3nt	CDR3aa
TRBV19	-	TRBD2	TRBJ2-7	TGTGCCAGTAGTGGGAGGGCCGAGCAGTACTTC	CASSGRAEQYF
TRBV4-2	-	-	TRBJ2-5	TGTGCCAGCAGCCAAGATTCTGACTGGGAGACCCAGTACTTC	CASSQDSDWETQYF
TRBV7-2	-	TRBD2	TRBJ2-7	TGTGCCAGCAGCTTGGGTGTAGCGGGAGTAAAGCAGTACTTC	CASSLGVAGVKQYF
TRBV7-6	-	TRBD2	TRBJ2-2	TGTGCCAGCAGCTCCCACGGGAGGGGGAACACCGGGGAGCTGTTTTTT	CASSSHGRGNTGELFF
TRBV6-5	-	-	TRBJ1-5	TGTGCCAGCCGGAGAGGCAGCAATCAGCCCCAGCATTTT	CASRRGSNQPQHF
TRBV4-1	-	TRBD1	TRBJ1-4	TGCGCCAGCAGCCTCCCGGGACAGCGACGTGAAAAACTGTTTTTT	CASSLPGQRREKLFF
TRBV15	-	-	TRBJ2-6	TGTGCCACCAGCACCCTCTCTGGGGCCAACGTCCTGACTTTC	CATSTLSGANVLTF
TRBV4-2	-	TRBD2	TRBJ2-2	TGTGCCAGCAGCCCGAGAAGCGGGACTAGCGACACCGGGGAGCTGTTTTTT	CASSPRSGTSDTGELFF
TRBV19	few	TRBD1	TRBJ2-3	TGTGCCAGCCGGACAGGGGTTCGGACAGATACGCAGTATTTT	CASRTGVRTDTQYF
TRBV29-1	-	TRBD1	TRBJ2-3	TGCAGCGTTGATAGGGGGGACAGGGGAAGATTCGGCGCCACAGATACGCAGTATTTT	CSVDRGDRGRFGATDTQYF
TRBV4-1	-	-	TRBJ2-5	TGCGCCAGCAGCCAAGCTCTCGAAGAGACCCAGTACTTC	CASSQALEETQYF
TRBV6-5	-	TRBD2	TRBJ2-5	TGTGCCAGCATGGCGGGGGGATACCAAGAGACCCAGTACTTC	CASMAGGYQETQYF
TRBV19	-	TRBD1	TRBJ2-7	TGTGCCAGTAGTCGGGACAGGGAGTTGTACGAGCAGTACTTC	CASSRDRELYEQYF
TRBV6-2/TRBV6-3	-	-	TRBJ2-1	TGTGCCAGCAGTTCACCGCGGGTCGTAGGGGGGGACAATGAGCAGTTCTTC	CASSSPRVVGGDNEQFF
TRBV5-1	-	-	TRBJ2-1	TGCGCCAGCAGCTTCAGAGACTCGGGTCGGGATGAGCAGTTCTTC	CASSFRDSGRDEQFF
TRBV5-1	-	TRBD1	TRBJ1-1	TGCGCCAGCAGCTTTAGGGGGCAAACTGAAGCTTTCTTT	CASSFRGQTEAFF
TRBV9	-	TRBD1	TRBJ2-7	TGTGCCAGCAGCCCAGGGGGTCTATACGAGCAGTACTTC	CASSPGGLYEQYF
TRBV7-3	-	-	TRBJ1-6	TGTGCCAGCAGCCCTAGCTGGGATTCACCCCTCCACTTT	CASSPSWDSPLHF
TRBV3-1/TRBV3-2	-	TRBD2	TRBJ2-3	TGTGCCAGCAGCACCCGTTCACTAGCGGGAGGCCTGACAGATACGCAGTATTTT	CASSTRSLAGGLTDTQYF
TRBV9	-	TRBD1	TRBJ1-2	TGTGCCAGCAGCGTGCTCCCGGGACAGGGGGCCTCAGTCTATGGCTACACCTTC	CASSVLPGQGASVYGYTF
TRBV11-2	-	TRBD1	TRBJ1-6	TGTGCCAGCAGCTTAGGGGGGACAGTCCGGGGTTCACCCCTCCACTTT	CASSLGGTVRGSPLHF